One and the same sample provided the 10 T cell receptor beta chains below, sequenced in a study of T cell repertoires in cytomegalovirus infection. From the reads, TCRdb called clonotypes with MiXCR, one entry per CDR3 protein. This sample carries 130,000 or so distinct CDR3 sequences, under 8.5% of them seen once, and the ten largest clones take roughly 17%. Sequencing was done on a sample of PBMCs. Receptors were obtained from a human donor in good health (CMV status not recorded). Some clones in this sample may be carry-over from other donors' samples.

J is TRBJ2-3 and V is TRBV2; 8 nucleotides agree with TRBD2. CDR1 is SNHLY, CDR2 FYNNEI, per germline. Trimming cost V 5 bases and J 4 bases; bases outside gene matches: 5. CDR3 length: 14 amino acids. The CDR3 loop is CASSSGGRADTQYF. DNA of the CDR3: TGTGCCAGCAGTTCGGGGGGGCGGGCAGATACGCAGTATTTT.

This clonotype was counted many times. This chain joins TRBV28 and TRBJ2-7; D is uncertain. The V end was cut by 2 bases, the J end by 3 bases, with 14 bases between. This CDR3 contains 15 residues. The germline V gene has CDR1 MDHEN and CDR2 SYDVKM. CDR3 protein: CASSLLFGLHYEQYF. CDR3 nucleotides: TGTGCCAGCAGTTTACTTTTCGGGCTTCACTACGAGCAGTACTTC.

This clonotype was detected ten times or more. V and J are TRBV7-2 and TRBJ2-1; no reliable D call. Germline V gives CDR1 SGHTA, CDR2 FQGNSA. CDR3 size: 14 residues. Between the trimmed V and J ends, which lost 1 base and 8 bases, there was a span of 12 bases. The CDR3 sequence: CASSLVTSLDEQFF. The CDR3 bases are TGTGCCAGCAGCTTAGTAACCAGCCTGGATGAGCAGTTCTTC.

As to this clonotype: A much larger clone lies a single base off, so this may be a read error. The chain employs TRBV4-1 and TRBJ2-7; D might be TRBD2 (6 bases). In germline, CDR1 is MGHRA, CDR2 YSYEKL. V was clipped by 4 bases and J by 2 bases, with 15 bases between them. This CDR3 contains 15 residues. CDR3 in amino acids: CASSLTRDWPYEQYF. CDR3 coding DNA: TGCGCCAGCAGCCTCACCCGGGACTGGCCCTACGAGCAGTACTTC.

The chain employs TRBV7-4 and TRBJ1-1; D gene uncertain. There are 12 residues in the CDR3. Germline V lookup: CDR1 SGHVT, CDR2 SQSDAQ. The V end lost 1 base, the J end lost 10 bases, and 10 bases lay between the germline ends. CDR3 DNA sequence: TGTGCCAGCAGCTTAGAGGCCGGAGGAGCTTTCTTT. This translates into CASSLEAGGAFF.

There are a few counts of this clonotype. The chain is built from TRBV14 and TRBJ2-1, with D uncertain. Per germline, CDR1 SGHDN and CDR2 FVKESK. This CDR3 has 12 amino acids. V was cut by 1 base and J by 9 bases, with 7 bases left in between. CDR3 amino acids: CASSQVQVEQFF. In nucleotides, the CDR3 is TGTGCCAGCAGCCAAGTGCAGGTTGAGCAGTTCTTC.

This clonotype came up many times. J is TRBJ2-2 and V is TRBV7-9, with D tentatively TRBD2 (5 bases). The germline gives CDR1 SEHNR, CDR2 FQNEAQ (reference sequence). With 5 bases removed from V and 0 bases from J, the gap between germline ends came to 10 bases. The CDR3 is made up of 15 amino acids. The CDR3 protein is CASSPQAANTGELFF. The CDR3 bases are TGTGCCAGCAGCCCTCAAGCGGCGAACACCGGGGAGCTGTTTTTT.

The CDR3 reads CASSLRGAYGYTF. The CDR3 DNA is TGTGCCAGCAGTTTACGAGGGGCCTATGGCTACACCTTC. The V call is TRBV28, the J call TRBJ1-2; the D gene is possibly TRBD1 (5 bases). Germline-derived CDR1 and CDR2 are MDHEN and SYDVKM. V lost 2 bases to trimming and J lost 4 bases, with 8 bases between them. This CDR3 contains 13 residues.

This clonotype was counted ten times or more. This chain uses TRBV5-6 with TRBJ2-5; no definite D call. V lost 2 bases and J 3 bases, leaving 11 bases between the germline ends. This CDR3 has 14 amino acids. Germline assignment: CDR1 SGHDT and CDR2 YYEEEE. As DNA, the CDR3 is TGTGCCAGCAGCTTTTCCGGTTTTGAAGAGACCCAGTACTTC. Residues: CASSFSGFEETQYF.

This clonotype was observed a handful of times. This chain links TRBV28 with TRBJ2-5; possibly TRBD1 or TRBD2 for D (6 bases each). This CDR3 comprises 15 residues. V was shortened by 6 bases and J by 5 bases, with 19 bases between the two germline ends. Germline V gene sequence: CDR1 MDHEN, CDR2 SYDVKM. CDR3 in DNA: TGTGCCAGCAGCCCGTCCGGACTAACAGGGGAGACCCAGTACTTC. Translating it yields CASSPSGLTGETQYF.